Sequencing of this T cell receptor beta chain was carried out in a study of Graves' ophthalmopathy and Graves' hyperthyroidism. Study conclusions and caveats: A model of 13 signatures distinguished ophthalmopathy from stable hyperthyroidism at 87.88% sensitivity and roughly 82% specificity.

A note on this clonotype: The antigen remains unidentified.

TCR beta CDR3 amplification used RNA transcripts. Following a first-round RT-PCR that used HTBI primers, a second-round multiplex PCR was carried out. TCRdb reprocessed the multiplex PCR reads with MiXCR, giving one entry per CDR3 protein. Here the sample spans hundreds of thousands of distinct CDR3 sequences, roughly 21% being singletons. V shed 2 bases and J shed 4 bases, with 11 bases lying between them. This CDR3 region has 13 residues. Germline CDR1 is SQVTM and CDR2 is ANQGSEA. Excluded were patients with other autoimmune diseases, uncontrolled infections, pregnancy or lactation. Diagnosis was based on clinical symptoms, serum thyroxine, TRAb, thyroid ultrasound and orbital computed tomography.

The chain recombines TRBV29-1 with TRBJ2-5, with a tentative D call TRBD1 (6 bases). The TCR was taken from a woman aged 18 to 35 with stable Graves' hyperthyroidism. Source material: peripheral blood. In DNA form, the CDR3 reads TGCAGCGTTGAAACCAGGGGTGGAGAGACCCAGTACTTC. Translating gives CSVETRGGETQYF.